The 32 T cell receptor beta chains reported below all come from one sample, sequenced in a study of shared clonotypes between healthy human individuals. Libraries were prepared by immunoSEQ multiplex PCR; TCRdb keeps only in-frame clonotypes and omits some of them. The table shows some 2,400,000 clones, with around 95% occurring only once. Sequences were obtained from naive CD4+ T cells sorted from blood. The subset here: CD45RA+ positively selected. These receptors came from a man between 18 and 35 years old in good health.

Concerning this clone: This CDR3 is also generated by other DNA sequences in the sample. The chain combines TRBV7-9 with TRBJ1-6; TRBD1 aligns across 10 bases. Germline CDR1 is SEHNR and CDR2 is FQNEAQ (reference sequence). The CDR3 is 15 residues long. V dropped 5 bases and J dropped 7; count of bases not matched to a gene: 5. The CDR3 is CASSPRQGANSPLHF. The CDR3 DNA is TGTGCCAGCAGCCCAAGACAGGGGGCGAATTCACCCCTCCACTTT.

This rearrangement joins TRBV2 to TRBJ1-6, with 7 bases matching TRBD1. Germline assignment: CDR1 SNHLY and CDR2 FYNNEI. The CDR3 consists of 16 residues. With 6 bases clipped from V and 1 base from J, the junction kept 6 bases outside the gene matches. The CDR3 region is CASSNRGGSYNSPLHF. DNA for the CDR3: TGTGCCAGCAGCAACAGGGGAGGGTCCTATAATTCACCCCTCCACTTT.

V and J are TRBV10-3 and TRBJ1-1; D ambiguous. With 0 bases removed from V and 6 bases from J, the gap between germline ends came to 17 bases. The CDR3 totals 16 residues. The germline V gene encodes CDR1 ENHRY and CDR2 SYGVKD. CDR3 protein: CAISESRSESIPEAFF. CDR3 sequence (DNA): TGTGCCATCAGTGAGTCTCGCAGCGAGTCGATACCTGAAGCTTTCTTT.

The chain combines TRBV5-4 with TRBJ2-3; TRBD2 agrees at 16 bases. The CDR3 contains 16 residues. Germline V gene lookup returns CDR1 SGHNT and CDR2 YYREEE (reference sequence). J lost 4 bases, V lost 3 bases, and 2 bases had no gene match. The CDR3 region has the DNA TGTGCCAGCAGCTCCGGGACTAGCGGGGGGGCAGATACGCAGTATTTT. Encoded protein: CASSSGTSGGADTQYF.

In the case of this clone: Different DNA sequences within this sample yield the same CDR3. The chain has TRBV7-9 and TRBJ2-7; 10 bases are shared with TRBD2. The V segment lost 5 bases and the J segment 1 base; nucleotides outside the gene matches: 2. CDR1 and CDR2 from the germline V gene are SEHNR and FQNEAQ (reference sequence). CDR3 size: 14 residues. The CDR3 nucleotides read TGTGCCAGCAGCCCTAGCGGGAGTTCCTACGAGCAGTACTTC. It is translated as CASSPSGSSYEQYF.

The chain is built from TRBV10-3 and TRBJ2-7; the match to TRBD2 covers 9 bases. V lost 3 bases and J lost 4; bases outside the gene matches: 7. The germline V gene encodes CDR1 ENHRY and CDR2 SYGVKD. The CDR3 extends over 15 amino acids. CDR3 region: CAISEVTSGRYEQYF. DNA of the CDR3: TGTGCCATCAGTGAAGTGACTAGCGGAAGATACGAGCAGTACTTC.

This clone was seen just once. A much larger clone sits a single nucleotide away, making a read error possible. Additional DNA sequences in this sample encode the identical CDR3. The CDR3 DNA reads TGTGCCTGGAGTGTACAACGGAACACTGAAGCTTTCTTT. It encodes CAWSVQRNTEAFF. V gene TRBV30 combines with J gene TRBJ1-1; no clear D. The CDR3 spans 13 residues. The V end was cut by 0 bases, the J end by 1 base, with 6 bases between. Germline values: CDR1 GTSNPN, CDR2 SVGIG (reference sequence).

V and J are TRBV2 and TRBJ1-4; D might be TRBD1 (5 bases). CDR1 and CDR2 (germline): SNHLY, FYNNEI. The CDR3 runs to 12 residues. V dropped 8 bases and J dropped 7 bases, with 11 bases sitting between them. The CDR3 bases are TGTGCCAGCGGGGGTTGGCGTGAAAAACTGTTTTTT. The encoded protein is CASGGWREKLFF.

This clone was detected once. The chain recombines TRBV11-2 with TRBJ2-1; D might be TRBD2 (7 bases). The length of the CDR3 is 15 residues. V was cut by 5 bases and J by 6 bases, with 17 bases left in between. The germline V gene has CDR1 SGHAT and CDR2 FQNNGV. CDR3 nucleotides: TGTGCCAGCAGCCCGGGCAGCCGGGGGGCCAATGAGCAGTTCTTC. Its translation: CASSPGSRGANEQFF.

CDR3 sequence (DNA): TGTGCCAGCAGCTCCGGGACAAAACTGTTTTTT. This sequence encodes CASSSGTKLFF. V gene TRBV7-9 combines with J gene TRBJ1-4; D might be TRBD1 (5 bases). The CDR3 extends over 11 amino acids. V lost 4 bases, J lost 10 bases, and 7 bases lay in between. Germline lookup yields CDR1 SEHNR and CDR2 FQNEAQ (reference sequence).

This clone has just one count. V usage is TRBV30 and J usage is TRBJ1-2; 7 bases are a match to TRBD1. The J segment lost 4 bases and the V segment lost 2 bases, leaving 16 bases of the junction unmatched. The CDR3 sequence is 17 residues long. Germline CDR1 and CDR2: GTSNPN and SVGIG (reference sequence). CDR3 loop: CAWSFTLHRGRLYGYTF. In DNA form, the CDR3 reads TGTGCCTGGAGTTTCACATTGCACAGGGGCCGCCTCTATGGCTACACCTTC.

This sequence joins TRBV18 and TRBJ2-5; 8 nucleotides line up with TRBD2. The trim removed 2 bases at V and 1 base at J, leaving 6 bases unmatched. This CDR3 has 16 residues. The germline V gene has CDR1 KGHSH and CDR2 LQKENI. CDR3 sequence (DNA): TGTGCCAGCTCACCATATACTAGCGGTTTCCAAGAGACCCAGTACTTC. Its translation: CASSPYTSGFQETQYF.

This chain joins TRBV30 and TRBJ1-1; a possible D gene is TRBD1 (6 bases). Trimming took 2 bases from V and 0 from J, leaving 13 bases between them. The CDR3 consists of 15 residues. Looked up from germline, CDR1 is GTSNPN and CDR2 is SVGIG (reference sequence). The CDR3 loop reads CAWSPRTVLNTEAFF. CDR3 coding DNA: TGTGCCTGGAGTCCCCGGACAGTTCTGAACACTGAAGCTTTCTTT.

The V and J genes are TRBV18 and TRBJ2-7; 9 bases match TRBD1. V was clipped by 5 bases and J by 2 bases; unmatched bases: 10. The CDR3 is 16 residues long. Germline lookup yields CDR1 KGHSH and CDR2 LQKENI. CDR3 sequence (DNA): TGTGCCAGCTCATTGTCCGGGACAGGGTTGGCCTACGAGCAGTACTTC. Amino acids: CASSLSGTGLAYEQYF. Using reference TRBV18 and TRBJ2-7 for the parts outside the CDR3, the full variable domain is NAGVMQNPRHLVRRRGQEARLRCSPMKGHSHVYWYRQLPEEGLKFMVYLQKENIIDESGMPKERFSAEFPKEGPSILRIQQVVRGDSAAYFCASSLSGTGLAYEQYFGPGTRLTVT.

In nucleotides, the CDR3 is TGTGCCAGCAGCGATTTTCAGGGGGCCGAGCAGTACTTC. Amino acid sequence: CASSDFQGAEQYF. The chain links TRBV6-1 to TRBJ2-7, with 8 bases lining up with TRBD1. The CDR3 is made up of 13 amino acids. Germline V gene data show CDR1 as MNHNS and CDR2 as SASEGT. With 6 bases clipped from V and 6 bases from J, the junction kept 7 bases outside the gene matches.

This chain uses TRBV7-9 with TRBJ1-3; unclear D gene. The germline CDR1 and CDR2 sequences are SEHNR and FQNEAQ (reference sequence). The CDR3 totals 15 residues. The V end was cut by 1 base, the J end by 4 bases, with 11 bases between. As DNA, the CDR3 is TGTGCCAGCAGCTTAGGTCTCCGCGAAGGAAACACCATATATTTT. Translation: CASSLGLREGNTIYF.

V gene TRBV6-1 combines with J gene TRBJ1-2; 7 bases agree with TRBD1. Unmatched junction bases numbered 1, after V lost 8 bases and J lost 4 bases. Germline lookup yields CDR1 MNHNS and CDR2 SASEGT. The CDR3 contains 11 residues. The CDR3 here is CASRTGYGYTF. As DNA, the CDR3 is TGTGCCAGCCGGACAGGCTATGGCTACACCTTC.

A note on this clone: Other DNA variants within this sample encode the same CDR3. The chain has TRBV18 and TRBJ2-5; D is uncertain. The length of the CDR3 is 13 residues. Germline V gives CDR1 KGHSH, CDR2 LQKENI. V lost 2 bases and J lost 2, with 6 bases in between. Here the CDR3 DNA reads TGTGCCAGCTCACCAGATGTTCAAGAGACCCAGTACTTC. Its translation: CASSPDVQETQYF. Full variable domain (missing parts from reference TRBV18 and TRBJ2-5): NAGVMQNPRHLVRRRGQEARLRCSPMKGHSHVYWYRQLPEEGLKFMVYLQKENIIDESGMPKERFSAEFPKEGPSILRIQQVVRGDSAAYFCASSPDVQETQYFGPGTRLLVL.

This chain connects TRBV30 to TRBJ2-1, with 7 bases lining up with TRBD2. CDR1 GTSNPN and CDR2 SVGIG come from the germline V gene (reference sequence). V gave up 2 bases and J gave up 14 bases; unmatched junction bases: 6. This CDR3 is 11 amino acids long. The CDR3 DNA follows: TGTGCCTGGAGTCGGGGGACTAAGGAGTTCTTC. Translating gives CAWSRGTKEFF.

This chain links TRBV5-6 with TRBJ2-7; D gene uncertain. This CDR3 comprises 13 residues. Trimming stripped 0 bases from V and 0 bases from J, with 4 bases between. Per germline, CDR1 SGHDT and CDR2 YYEEEE. CDR3 nucleotides: TGTGCCAGCAGCTTGGCTCACTCCTACGAGCAGTACTTC. Translated, it gives CASSLAHSYEQYF.

This clone occurred a few times. The rearrangement joins TRBV7-2 to TRBJ1-2; D remains ambiguous. Germline CDR1 and CDR2: SGHTA and FQGNSA. This CDR3 spans 15 amino acids. V lost 5 bases and J lost 4, with 17 bases in between. The CDR3 protein is CASSPERAHGYGYTF. The DNA of the CDR3 is TGTGCCAGCAGCCCCGAGCGGGCTCATGGCTATGGCTACACCTTC.

On this clone: Different DNA sequences within this sample yield the same CDR3. V and J are TRBV19 and TRBJ1-5; no firm D call. V dropped 3 bases and J dropped 6 bases, with 6 bases sitting between them. The CDR3 is 12 amino acids. The germline gives CDR1 LNHDA, CDR2 SQIVND (reference sequence). The CDR3 nucleotides read TGTGCCAGTAGTATCGAGGGTCAGCCCCAGCATTTT. It is translated as CASSIEGQPQHF.

The chain couples TRBV19 to TRBJ1-1; no definite D call. The V gene lost 3 bases and the J gene lost 2 bases, with 13 bases spanning the gap. Looked up from germline, CDR1 is LNHDA and CDR2 is SQIVND (reference sequence). This CDR3 has 15 residues. The CDR3, as DNA: TGTGCCAGTAGTATTTTTTCAGGCGCCAACACTGAAGCTTTCTTT. Amino acid sequence: CASSIFSGANTEAFF.

V usage is TRBV7-9 and J usage is TRBJ2-1; D is uncertain. The germline gives CDR1 SEHNR, CDR2 FQNEAQ (reference sequence). The length of the CDR3 is 12 residues. The germline V and J ends were trimmed by 4 bases and 6 bases, with 7 bases remaining between them. The CDR3 sequence: CASSSYINEQFF. In DNA, the CDR3 is TGTGCCAGCAGCTCTTACATCAATGAGCAGTTCTTC.

This clone occurred once. The chain combines TRBV18 with TRBJ2-5, with D perhaps matching TRBD1 or TRBD2 (5 bases each). The germline V gene encodes CDR1 KGHSH and CDR2 LQKENI. CDR3 length equals 14 residues. With 3 bases removed from V and 4 bases from J, the gap between germline ends came to 12 bases. The CDR3 nucleotides are TGTGCCAGCTCACCCCCCGGGACGGGAGAGACCCAGTACTTC. Translating gives CASSPPGTGETQYF. Full variable domain (outside the CDR3, taken from reference TRBV18 and TRBJ2-5): NAGVMQNPRHLVRRRGQEARLRCSPMKGHSHVYWYRQLPEEGLKFMVYLQKENIIDESGMPKERFSAEFPKEGPSILRIQQVVRGDSAAYFCASSPPGTGETQYFGPGTRLLVL.

The chain combines TRBV27 with TRBJ2-7; D remains unclear. Germline V CDR1 and CDR2: MNHEY, SMNVEV (reference sequence). This CDR3 is built from 14 residues. V gave up 5 bases and J gave up 5 bases, with 16 bases separating them. The CDR3 spells CASSTTRVLDEQYF. In DNA form, the CDR3 reads TGTGCCAGCAGTACCACAAGAGTACTGGACGAGCAGTACTTC.

The CDR3 here is CASSRGDGSYEQYF. The CDR3 bases are TGCGCCAGCAGCCGGGGCGACGGATCCTACGAGCAGTACTTC. The genes are TRBV10-1 and TRBJ2-7, with D perhaps given as TRBD1 or TRBD2 (5 bases each). Germline V gene data show CDR1 as WNHNN and CDR2 as SYGVQD (reference sequence). With 6 bases removed from V and 1 base from J, the gap between germline ends came to 13 bases. The CDR3 is 14 amino acids.

V gene TRBV14 combines with J gene TRBJ2-5; D gene unclear. V lost 4 bases, J lost 2 bases, and 14 bases lay in between. CDR1 is SGHDN, CDR2 FVKESK, per germline. This CDR3 is 15 amino acids long. The CDR3 nucleotides read TGTGCCAGCAGCCTTTACTCGGGTACACAAGAGACCCAGTACTTC. Its protein product is CASSLYSGTQETQYF. The full variable domain, with the rest looked up from reference TRBV14 and TRBJ2-5, is EAGVTQFPSHSVIEKGQTVTLRCDPISGHDNLYWYRRVMGKEIKFLLHFVKESKQDESGMPNNRFLAERTGGTYSTLKVQPAELEDSGVYFCASSLYSGTQETQYFGPGTRLLVL.

The chain links TRBV5-1 to TRBJ2-5, with TRBD2 identical over 12 bases. CDR3 length: 14 residues. V lost 4 bases, J lost 5 bases, and 3 bases stayed unmatched. The germline V gene encodes CDR1 SGHRS and CDR2 YFSETQ. As DNA, the CDR3 is TGCGCCAGCAGCAAAGGACTAGCGGGGGAGACCCAGTACTTC. It encodes CASSKGLAGETQYF.

This clone showed up just once. The chain carries TRBV5-1 and TRBJ2-1; 8 bases are a match to TRBD2. J lost 8 bases, V lost 7 bases, and 11 bases had no gene match. Germline V gene data show CDR1 as SGHRS and CDR2 as YFSETQ. The CDR3 sequence is 14 residues long. The CDR3 loop is CASGVAGGWDEQFF. CDR3 bases: TGCGCCAGCGGCGTGGCGGGGGGATGGGATGAGCAGTTCTTC.

Note on this clone: Its ends do not fully match the called genes, so a read error is possible. This specimen includes other DNA sequences encoding the same CDR3. The chain links TRBV20-1 to TRBJ1-2; no clear D. Looked up from germline, CDR1 is DFQATT and CDR2 is SNEGSKA (reference sequence). The CDR3 extends over 11 amino acids. The CDR3 spells CSARANYGYTF. CDR3 DNA sequence: TGTAGTGCCCGGGCTAACTATGGCTACACCTTC.

The CDR3 DNA reads TGCGCCAGCAGCTGGGGTGTCGACAGCGGATTCAACTCCTACGAGCAGTACTTC. As protein: CASSWGVDSGFNSYEQYF. V is TRBV5-1 and J is TRBJ2-7; D tentatively fits TRBD1 or TRBD2 (5 bases each). This CDR3 comprises 18 residues. Trimming pared 3 bases from V and 0 bases from J, leaving 22 bases between. Germline CDR1 is SGHRS and CDR2 is YFSETQ.